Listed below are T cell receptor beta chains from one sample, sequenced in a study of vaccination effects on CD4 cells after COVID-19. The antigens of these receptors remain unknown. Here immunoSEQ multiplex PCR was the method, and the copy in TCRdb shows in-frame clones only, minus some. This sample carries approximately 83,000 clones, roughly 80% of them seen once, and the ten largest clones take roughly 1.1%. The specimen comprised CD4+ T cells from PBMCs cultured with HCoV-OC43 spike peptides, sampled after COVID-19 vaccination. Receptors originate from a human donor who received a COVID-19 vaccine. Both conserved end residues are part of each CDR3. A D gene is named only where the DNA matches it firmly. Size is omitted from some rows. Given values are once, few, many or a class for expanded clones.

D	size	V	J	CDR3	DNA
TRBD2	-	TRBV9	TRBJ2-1	CASSVMGGSYNEQFF	TGTGCCAGCAGCGTTATGGGGGGGTCCTACAATGAGCAGTTCTTC
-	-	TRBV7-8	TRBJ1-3	CASSLIGGSGNTIYF	TGTGCCAGCAGCTTGATAGGGGGCTCTGGAAACACCATATATTTT
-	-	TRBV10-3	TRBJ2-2	CAISEQNTGELFF	TGTGCCATCAGTGAGCAGAACACCGGGGAGCTGTTTTTT
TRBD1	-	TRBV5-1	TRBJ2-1	CASSLAGTGNNEQFF	TGCGCCAGCAGCTTGGCCGGGACAGGAAACAATGAGCAGTTCTTC
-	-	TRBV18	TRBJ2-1	CASSPFLGREYNEQFF	TGTGCCAGCTCACCATTTTTGGGACGAGAATACAATGAGCAGTTCTTC
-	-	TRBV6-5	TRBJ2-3	CASSSRTGFDTDTQYF	TGTGCCAGCAGTTCCAGAACAGGGTTTGACACAGATACGCAGTATTTT
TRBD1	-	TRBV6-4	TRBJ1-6	CASPDRGRVGSIHSPLHF	TGTGCCAGCCCAGACAGGGGGCGCGTCGGAAGTATACATTCACCCCTCCACTTT
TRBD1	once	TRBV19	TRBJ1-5	CASSMLDRGSNQPQHF	TGTGCCAGTAGTATGTTGGACAGGGGAAGCAATCAGCCCCAGCATTTT
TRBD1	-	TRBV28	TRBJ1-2	CASSPPGQAYGYTF	TGTGCCAGCAGTCCCCCGGGACAGGCCTATGGCTACACCTTC
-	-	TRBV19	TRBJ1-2	CAIKRTNYGYTF	TGTGCCATAAAACGGACGAACTATGGCTACACCTTC
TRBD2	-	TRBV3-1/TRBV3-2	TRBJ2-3	CASSPGLAGGPQDTQYF	TGTGCCAGCAGCCCGGGACTAGCGGGGGGGCCGCAAGATACGCAGTATTTT
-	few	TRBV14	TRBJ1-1	CASSLSKMNTEAFF	TGTGCCAGCAGCCTCAGCAAAATGAACACTGAAGCTTTCTTT
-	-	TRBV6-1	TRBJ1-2	CASSEGGAYYGYTF	TGTGCCAGCAGTGAGGGAGGGGCCTATTATGGCTACACCTTC
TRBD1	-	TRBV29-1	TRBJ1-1	CSVEPGGRDTEAFF	TGCAGCGTTGAACCAGGGGGCAGGGACACTGAAGCTTTCTTT
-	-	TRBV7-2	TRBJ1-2	CASSLNYRRGYTF	TGTGCCAGCAGCTTAAATTACCGCCGTGGCTACACCTTC
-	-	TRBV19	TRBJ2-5	CASRDRKFETQYF	TGTGCCAGTAGAGATAGGAAGTTCGAGACCCAGTACTTC
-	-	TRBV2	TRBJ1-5	CASSEGGSFLQPQHF	TGTGCCAGCAGTGAAGGAGGTTCCTTCCTTCAGCCCCAGCATTTT
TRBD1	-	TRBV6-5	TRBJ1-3	CASRSDRGGNTIYF	TGTGCCAGCAGATCCGACAGGGGTGGAAACACCATATATTTT
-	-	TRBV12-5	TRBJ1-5	CASGLGAGRDNQPQHF	TGTGCTAGTGGGCTCGGGGCAGGGAGGGACAATCAGCCCCAGCATTTT
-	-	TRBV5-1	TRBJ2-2	CASSKVVSTGELFF	TGCGCCAGCAGTAAGGTCGTTAGCACCGGGGAGCTGTTTTTT
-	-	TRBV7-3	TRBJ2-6	CASSTDSSGANVLTF	TGTGCCAGCAGCACGGACAGTTCTGGGGCCAACGTCCTGACTTTC
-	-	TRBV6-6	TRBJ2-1	CASHSLWAVYNEQFF	TGTGCCAGCCATTCTCTCTGGGCAGTCTACAATGAGCAGTTCTTC
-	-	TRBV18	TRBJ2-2	CASSPPWTTGELFF	TGTGCCAGCTCACCCCCGTGGACCACCGGGGAGCTGTTTTTT
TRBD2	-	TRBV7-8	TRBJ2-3	CASSTSSGGTDTQYF	TGTGCCAGCAGCACCTCTAGCGGGGGCACAGATACGCAGTATTTT
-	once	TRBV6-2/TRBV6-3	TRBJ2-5	CASSPLAETQYF	TGTGCCAGCAGCCCTCTAGCGGAGACCCAGTACTTC
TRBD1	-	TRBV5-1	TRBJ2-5	CASSLDRAQYF	TGCGCCAGCAGCTTAGACAGGGCTCAGTACTTC
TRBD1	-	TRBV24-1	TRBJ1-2	CATRGTDNYGYTF	TGTGCCACCAGGGGGACAGATAACTATGGCTACACCTTC
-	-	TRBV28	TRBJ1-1	CASSYPNSMNTEAFF	TGTGCCAGCAGTTATCCCAACAGTATGAACACTGAAGCTTTCTTT
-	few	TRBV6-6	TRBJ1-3	CASSWERGNTIYF	TGTGCCAGCAGTTGGGAGCGCGGAAACACCATATATTTT
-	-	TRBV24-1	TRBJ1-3	CATSDATRDGNTIYF	TGTGCCACCAGTGACGCAACAAGGGATGGAAACACCATATATTTT
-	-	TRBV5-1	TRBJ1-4	CASSLVTGPTNEKLFF	TGCGCCAGCAGCTTGGTAACAGGCCCAACTAATGAAAAACTGTTTTTT
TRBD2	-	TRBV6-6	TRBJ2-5	CASGGTFQETQYF	TGTGCAAGCGGGGGGACATTTCAAGAGACCCAGTACTTC